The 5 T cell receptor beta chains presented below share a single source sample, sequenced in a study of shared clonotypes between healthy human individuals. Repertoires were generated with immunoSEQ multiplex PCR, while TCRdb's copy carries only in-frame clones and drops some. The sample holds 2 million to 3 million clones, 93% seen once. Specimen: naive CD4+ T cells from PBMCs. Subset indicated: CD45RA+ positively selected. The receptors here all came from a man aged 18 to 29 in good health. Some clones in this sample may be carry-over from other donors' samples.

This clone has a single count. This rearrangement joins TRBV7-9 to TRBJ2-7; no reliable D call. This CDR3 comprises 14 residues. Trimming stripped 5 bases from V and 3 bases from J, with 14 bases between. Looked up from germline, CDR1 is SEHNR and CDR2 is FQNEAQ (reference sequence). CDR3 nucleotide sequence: TGTGCCAGCAGCCCGGGCCTCCTGGGCTACGAGCAGTACTTC. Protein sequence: CASSPGLLGYEQYF.

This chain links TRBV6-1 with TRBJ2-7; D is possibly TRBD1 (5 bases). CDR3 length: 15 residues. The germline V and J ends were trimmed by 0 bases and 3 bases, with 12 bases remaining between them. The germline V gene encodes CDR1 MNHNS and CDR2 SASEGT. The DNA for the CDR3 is TGTGCCAGCAGTGAAGCGCCCAGGGTCGGCTACGAGCAGTACTTC. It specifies CASSEAPRVGYEQYF.

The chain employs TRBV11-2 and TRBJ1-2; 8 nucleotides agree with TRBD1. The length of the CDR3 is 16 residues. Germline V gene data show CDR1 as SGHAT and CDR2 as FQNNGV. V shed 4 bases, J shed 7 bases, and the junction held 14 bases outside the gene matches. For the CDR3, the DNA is TGTGCCAGCAGCTCCCTTAGAGGACAGGGTTTAAGTGGCTACACCTTC. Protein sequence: CASSSLRGQGLSGYTF.

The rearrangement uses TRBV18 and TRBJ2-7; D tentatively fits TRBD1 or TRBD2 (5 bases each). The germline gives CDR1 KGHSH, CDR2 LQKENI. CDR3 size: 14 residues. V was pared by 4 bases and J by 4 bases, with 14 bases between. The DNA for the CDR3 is TGTGCCAGCTCACATCGGGACGGGGAGTACGAGCAGTACTTC. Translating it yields CASSHRDGEYEQYF.

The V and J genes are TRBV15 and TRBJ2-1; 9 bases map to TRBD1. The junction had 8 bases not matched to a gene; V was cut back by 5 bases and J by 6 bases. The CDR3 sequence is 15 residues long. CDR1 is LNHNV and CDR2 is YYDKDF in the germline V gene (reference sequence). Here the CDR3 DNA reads TGTGCCACCAGCCGGCCGGGACAGGGCAGCAATGAGCAGTTCTTC. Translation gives CATSRPGQGSNEQFF.